These T cell receptor beta chains were read from a single sample in a study of identical twins. MiXCR was run by TCRdb on the 5' RACE reads, yielding one entry per CDR3 protein. The table has 690,000 or so distinct CDR3 sequences, less than 10% seen once. Separately, the same data were catalogued under a study of yellow fever vaccine responses in identical twins.

Sequenced material: PBMCs. The receptor source for this set is a woman aged 18-29 years in good health. Both conserved end residues are part of each CDR3. D genes are given only for firm matches. Size is stated for part of the rows, as once, few or many counts, or as a class when the clone is expanded.

clone_size	v_call	d_call	j_call	cdr3_nt	cdr3_aa
-	TRBV27	-	TRBJ1-2	TGTGCCAGCAGTTTCTCGGGGGGCGGTGGCTACACCTTC	CASSFSGGGGYTF
-	TRBV2	TRBD1	TRBJ2-1	TGTGCCAGCAGTGAACCCCAGACAGGGTCATTTTACAATGAGCAGTTCTTC	CASSEPQTGSFYNEQFF
-	TRBV5-6	-	TRBJ1-1	TGTGCCAGCAGCTTGGCAGGGGCGCGAGGCACTGAAGCTTTCTTT	CASSLAGARGTEAFF
many	TRBV6-5	-	TRBJ2-1	TGTGCCAGCAGTTTTGGAGGTACGGGGGAGCAGTTCTTC	CASSFGGTGEQFF
many	TRBV4-3	-	TRBJ2-1	TGCGCCAGCAGCCAAGATTTCAGGGTTAGTAATGAGCAGTTCTTC	CASSQDFRVSNEQFF
many	TRBV4-1	TRBD2	TRBJ2-7	TGCGCCAGCAGCCAAGGGACTAGCGGGATTTACGAGCAGTACTTC	CASSQGTSGIYEQYF
-	TRBV20-1	-	TRBJ2-1	TGCAGTGCACTAAGGGGCTCCTACAATGAGCAGTTCTTC	CSALRGSYNEQFF
-	TRBV7-9	TRBD1	TRBJ2-1	TGTGCCAGCAGCTCCTACCAGGGGGCCTACAATGAGCAGTTCTTC	CASSSYQGAYNEQFF
few	TRBV6-5	-	TRBJ2-7	TGTGCCAGCAGTTCGAGACAGGTTAGCTACGAGCAGTACTTC	CASSSRQVSYEQYF
-	TRBV20-1	-	TRBJ2-1	TGCAGTGCGACCCCCGGACACAATGAGCAGTTCTTC	CSATPGHNEQFF
-	TRBV12-3/TRBV12-4	-	TRBJ2-2	TGTGCCAGCAGTTTAAACCCCCCTAACAGAGGCACCGGGGAGCTGTTTTTT	CASSLNPPNRGTGELFF
-	TRBV9	-	TRBJ1-5	TGTGCCAGCAGCGTAGACATGTATCAGCCCCAGCATTTT	CASSVDMYQPQHF
many	TRBV29-1	TRBD1	TRBJ1-1	TGCAGCGTGAACGGACAGGGGACTGAAGCTTTCTTT	CSVNGQGTEAFF
few	TRBV7-2	TRBD1	TRBJ1-2	TGTGCCAGCAGCCCGGGACAGGGACTCTATGGCTACACCTTC	CASSPGQGLYGYTF
-	TRBV20-1	TRBD2	TRBJ2-7	TGCAGTGCTTCTTGGACTAGCGGGGCCCTGGTGCAGTACTTC	CSASWTSGALVQYF
-	TRBV5-1	-	TRBJ2-3	TGCGCCAGCAGCCCGGGACCCGGGACTGCGGCCCTTTGGAGCACAGATACGCAGTATTTT	CASSPGPGTAALWSTDTQYF
many	TRBV3-1	-	TRBJ2-1	TGTGCCAGCAGCCAAGAAGGTCGGACAGATTACAATGAGCAGTTCTTC	CASSQEGRTDYNEQFF
few	TRBV5-1	TRBD2	TRBJ2-7	TGCGCCAGCAGCACGGCCCCAGCGGGGGGGCTCTACGAGCAGTACTTC	CASSTAPAGGLYEQYF
few	TRBV24-1	TRBD1	TRBJ2-7	TGTGCCACCAGTGATTCCGCGGACAGGGGTGGATACGAGCAGTACTTC	CATSDSADRGGYEQYF
-	TRBV15	-	TRBJ1-1	TGTGCCACCAGCAGAGATTTGAACACTGAAGCTTTCTTT	CATSRDLNTEAFF
-	TRBV5-5	-	TRBJ2-2	TGTGCCAGCAGCTGGGACGGATACACCGGGGAGCTGTTTTTT	CASSWDGYTGELFF
-	TRBV5-1	TRBD1	TRBJ2-1	TGCGCCAGCAGCTTGGCCGTCACGGAGACAGGGTACCCCAATGAGCAGTTCTTC	CASSLAVTETGYPNEQFF
-	TRBV12-3/TRBV12-4	TRBD2	TRBJ2-5	TGTACCAGCAGTTTACGGGGGGGTAGCGGGAGGTTGGGTAAAGAGACCCAGTACTTC	CTSSLRGGSGRLGKETQYF
many	TRBV4-3	-	TRBJ2-1	TGCGCCAGCAGCTACTCGAGGGGGGACTCGTACAATGAGCAGTTCTTC	CASSYSRGDSYNEQFF
-	TRBV7-2	-	TRBJ2-5	TGTGCCAGCAGCTTAGTCCAGGGGCCGCGGACCCAGTACTTC	CASSLVQGPRTQYF
many	TRBV15	-	TRBJ1-1	TGTGCCACCAGCAGAGAATCGCGGACTGAAGCTTTCTTT	CATSRESRTEAFF
-	TRBV2	TRBD1	TRBJ2-5	TGTGCCAGCAGGAGACGGGGACAGGAAGAGACCCAGTACTTC	CASRRRGQEETQYF
few	TRBV5-1	-	TRBJ2-7	TGCGCCAGCAGCTCCGGGACTCTTCCCTACGAGCAGTACTTC	CASSSGTLPYEQYF
many	TRBV5-1	-	TRBJ2-7	TGCGCCAGCAGCCTGGGGGCTAGTACCTACGAGCAGTACTTC	CASSLGASTYEQYF